This entry lists 24 T cell receptor beta chains sequenced from one sample in a study of T-cell reconstitution after alpha-beta-depleted transplantation in children. TCRbeta library preparation incorporated unique molecular identifiers. MiXCR was run by TCRdb on the PCR reads, yielding one entry per CDR3 protein. The data contain 200,000 to 250,000 distinct CDR3 sequences, roughly 26% of them singletons. The source was PBMCs, collected before TCRalphabeta/CD19-depleted stem cell transplant. The receptor set was obtained from a girl aged 2-10 years with Fanconi anemia, due to receive a stem cell transplant.

The chain uses TRBV29-1 and TRBJ2-7; 12 bases are a match to TRBD1. V shed 7 bases, J shed 5 bases, and the junction held 6 bases outside the gene matches. CDR1 is SQVTM and CDR2 is ANQGSEA in the germline V gene. This CDR3 region has 13 residues. The CDR3 DNA reads TGCAGCGCTGAGGGACAGGGGGCCCACGAGCAGTACTTC. Protein product: CSAEGQGAHEQYF.

The chain employs TRBV25-1 and TRBJ2-4; D may be TRBD1 or TRBD2 (5 bases each). The V end lost 4 bases, the J end lost 9 bases, and 19 bases lay between the germline ends. CDR1 MGHDK and CDR2 SYGVNS come from the germline V gene. The CDR3 loop spans 15 amino acids. CDR3 sequence: CASSVRDAGYAIQYF. The CDR3 DNA is TGTGCCAGCAGTGTTAGGGACGCCGGTTATGCCATTCAGTACTTC. Full variable domain (outside the CDR3, taken from reference TRBV25-1 and TRBJ2-4): EADIYQTPRYLVIGTGKKITLECSQTMGHDKMYWYQQDPGMELHLIHYSYGVNSTEKGDLSSESTVSRIRTEHFPLTLESARPSHTSQYLCASSVRDAGYAIQYFGAGTRLSVL.

In its sample, this clonotype was seen many times. The V call is TRBV12-3 or TRBV12-4, the J call TRBJ2-1; weak D call: TRBD1 (6 bases). The CDR3 length is 15 residues. V was cut by 4 bases and J by 6 bases, with 16 bases left in between. The CDR3 region is CASSSRDPRGNEQFF. The CDR3 nucleotides read TGTGCCAGCAGTTCCCGGGACCCCAGGGGCAATGAGCAGTTCTTC.

This clonotype has a handful of counts. The V gene is TRBV20-1, the J gene TRBJ2-5, with 8 bases identical to TRBD2. The CDR3 runs to 14 residues. The germline CDR1 and CDR2 sequences are DFQATT and SNEGSKA (reference sequence). Germline trimming cut 4 bases from V and 4 bases from J; bases unmatched to any gene: 8. The CDR3 DNA is TGCAGTGCTAACCAGCGGGAGTTTCGAGAGACCCAGTACTTC. Its translation is CSANQREFRETQYF.

This chain uses TRBV9 with TRBJ2-5; tentatively, D is TRBD2 (5 bases). This CDR3 has 16 amino acids. The germline V and J ends were trimmed by 4 bases and 4 bases, with 20 bases remaining between them. CDR1 is SGDLS, CDR2 YYNGEE, per germline. Here the CDR3 reads CASSPQTPRGGETQYF. The CDR3 nucleotides read TGTGCCAGCAGCCCTCAAACCCCCCGGGGTGGAGAGACCCAGTACTTC.

This sequence joins TRBV2 and TRBJ2-3; D perhaps matches TRBD2 (6 bases). The CDR3 has 16 residues. Germline assignment: CDR1 SNHLY and CDR2 FYNNEI. V was trimmed by 6 bases and J by 4 bases, leaving 20 bases between them. CDR3 DNA: TGTGCCAGCAGCTCCGGGACTGGATCGGGCGCAGATACGCAGTATTTT. It encodes CASSSGTGSGADTQYF.

The J gene is TRBJ1-1, the V gene TRBV18; D uncertain. CDR1 is KGHSH and CDR2 is LQKENI in the germline V gene. CDR3 length equals 14 residues. With 8 bases removed from V and 0 bases from J, the gap between germline ends came to 13 bases. In DNA, the CDR3 is TGTGCCAGCGCCCGCGAGGTCATGAACACTGAAGCTTTCTTT. It is translated as CASAREVMNTEAFF.

This clonotype has at least ten counts. The chain couples TRBV5-4 to TRBJ2-4, with D possibly matching TRBD1 (6 bases). The CDR3 extends over 14 amino acids. V was pared by 4 bases and J by 8 bases, with 16 bases between. The germline V gene encodes CDR1 SGHNT and CDR2 YYREEE (reference sequence). Here the CDR3 DNA reads TGTGCCAGCAGCCTCAGACAGGAAGGAGACATTCAGTACTTC. Its protein is CASSLRQEGDIQYF.

This clonotype was counted many times. The chain is built from TRBV7-2 and TRBJ1-1; D is uncertain. V lost 3 bases and J lost 5, with 10 bases in between. Germline V gene lookup returns CDR1 SGHTA and CDR2 FQGNSA. The CDR3 has 13 amino acids. Here the CDR3 reads CASSLLMGTEAFF. As DNA, the CDR3 is TGTGCCAGCAGCTTGTTAATGGGAACTGAAGCTTTCTTT.

The chain is built from TRBV5-5 and TRBJ2-7; D perhaps matches TRBD2 (6 bases). The V end was cut by 2 bases, the J end by 3 bases, with 15 bases between. Germline values: CDR1 SGHKS, CDR2 YYEKEE (reference sequence). This CDR3 spans 15 amino acids. CDR3 protein: CASSLGGTQHYEQYF. The CDR3 nucleotides read TGTGCCAGCAGCTTAGGCGGGACCCAACACTACGAGCAGTACTTC.

There are many counts of this clonotype. The V gene is TRBV28, the J gene TRBJ1-2; a weak D match, TRBD1 (5 bases). Trimming took off 5 bases at V and 6 bases at J, with 16 bases between the two ends. Per germline, CDR1 MDHEN and CDR2 SYDVKM. The CDR3 has 14 amino acids. CDR3 protein: CASSATVPRDGYTF. The CDR3 DNA is TGTGCCAGCAGTGCGACAGTCCCTAGGGATGGCTACACCTTC.

The chain uses TRBV20-1 and TRBJ2-7; maybe TRBD1 (7 bases). Trimming removed 3 bases from V and 5 bases from J, with 17 bases in between. The CDR3 totals 14 residues. Germline V gene sequence: CDR1 DFQATT, CDR2 SNEGSKA (reference sequence). CDR3 in DNA: TGCAGTGCTAGCTGGAGGGGGCGAGCTAACGAGCAGTACTTC. This sequence encodes CSASWRGRANEQYF.

The chain uses TRBV5-1 and TRBJ2-7; 9 bases agree with TRBD2. This CDR3 has 17 amino acids. Germline CDR1 is SGHRS and CDR2 is YFSETQ. V was clipped by 1 base and J by 2 bases; unmatched bases: 10. DNA for the CDR3: TGCGCCAGCAGCTTGATGGTCGCGGGGGGGCGCGCCTACGAGCAGTACTTC. Its translation is CASSLMVAGGRAYEQYF.

The gene calls are TRBV29-1 and TRBJ2-3; 11 bases agree with TRBD2. J gave up 5 bases and V 1 base, and 5 bases lay outside the gene matches. CDR1 is SQVTM, CDR2 ANQGSEA, per germline. The CDR3 is made up of 15 amino acids. The chain's CDR3 is CSVEVTSGRGDTQYF. CDR3 sequence (DNA): TGCAGCGTTGAAGTTACTAGCGGGAGAGGAGATACGCAGTATTTT.

This clonotype was counted ten times or more. The gene calls are TRBV12-3 or TRBV12-4 and TRBJ2-1; no firm D call. The germline V and J ends were trimmed by 5 bases and 8 bases, with 10 bases remaining between them. The CDR3 is 12 residues long. CDR3 sequence: CASSPVAHEQFF. CDR3 in DNA: TGTGCCAGCAGTCCGGTAGCTCATGAGCAGTTCTTC.

This clonotype was seen only a few times. This sequence joins TRBV6-1 and TRBJ1-2; D possibly corresponds to TRBD1 (6 bases). This CDR3 is built from 13 residues. From germline, CDR1 is MNHNS and CDR2 SASEGT. The ends were cut back, 7 bases at V and 6 bases at J, with 15 bases in the middle. This CDR3 reads CASKRGAHDGYTF. As DNA, the CDR3 is TGTGCCAGCAAACGGGGGGCGCACGATGGCTACACCTTC.

V and J are TRBV20-1 and TRBJ2-1; D gene unclear. The CDR3 covers 15 residues. V gave up 0 bases and J gave up 4 bases, with 13 bases separating them. Germline V lookup: CDR1 DFQATT, CDR2 SNEGSKA (reference sequence). In DNA, the CDR3 is TGCAGTGCTAGAGATTCTAAGGCGTTTTACAATGAGCAGTTCTTC. Protein product: CSARDSKAFYNEQFF.

J is TRBJ2-2 and V is TRBV29-1, with no clear D. CDR1 and CDR2 (germline): SQVTM, ANQGSEA. CDR3 size: 14 residues. The V gene lost 4 bases and the J gene lost 0 bases, with 9 bases spanning the gap. The CDR3 nucleotides are TGCAGCGTTGTGACACCACCGAACACCGGGGAGCTGTTTTTT. This translates into CSVVTPPNTGELFF.

This clonotype was detected many times. The CDR3 loop is CAISVGLVRLQETQYF. The CDR3 region has the DNA TGTGCCATCAGTGTGGGTCTTGTAAGGCTTCAAGAGACCCAGTACTTC. The rearrangement joins TRBV10-3 to TRBJ2-5; D ambiguous. Trimming took off 4 bases at V and 2 bases at J, with 17 bases between the two ends. The CDR3 contains 16 residues. Germline V gene sequence: CDR1 ENHRY, CDR2 SYGVKD.

Ten or more counts support this clonotype. V and J are TRBV12-3 or TRBV12-4 and TRBJ1-1; 7 nucleotides match TRBD1. CDR3 length equals 11 residues. With V trimmed by 5 bases and J by 8 bases, 2 bases remained unmatched. The CDR3 region has the DNA TGTGCCAGCAGTCCACAGGGGGAAGCTTTCTTT. Its protein is CASSPQGEAFF.

Only one count was recorded for this clonotype. This chain uses TRBV5-1 with TRBJ2-2; 9 positions match TRBD2. V lost 0 bases, J lost 2 bases, and 11 bases stayed unmatched. Germline CDR1 reads SGHRS; CDR2 reads YFSETQ. The CDR3 contains 19 residues. The CDR3 region has the DNA TGCGCCAGCAGCTTGGCCGTGGTGACTAGCGGTTCAAACACCGGGGAGCTGTTTTTT. It translates to CASSLAVVTSGSNTGELFF.

The table lists this clonotype with many counts. The J gene is TRBJ2-7, the V gene TRBV29-1; D gene uncertain. This CDR3 is 12 amino acids long. Per the germline V gene, CDR1 is SQVTM and CDR2 is ANQGSEA. Trimming shortened V by 7 bases and J by 5 bases, and 15 bases separated the two germline ends. This CDR3 is CSALLAVHEQYF. The DNA for the CDR3 is TGCAGCGCCTTGCTTGCAGTCCACGAGCAGTACTTC.

The chain joins TRBV5-5 to TRBJ2-5; possibly TRBD1 for D (6 bases). CDR1 SGHKS and CDR2 YYEKEE come from the germline V gene (reference sequence). Trimming removed 1 base at V and 2 bases at J, with 18 bases between. The CDR3 totals 17 residues. The CDR3 DNA reads TGTGCCAGCAGCTTGAGACCTTGGACAGTCCTGCAAGAGACCCAGTACTTC. This encodes CASSLRPWTVLQETQYF.

V usage is TRBV20-1 and J usage is TRBJ1-5; a weak D match, TRBD1 (5 bases). This CDR3 is built from 15 residues. Germline V gene lookup returns CDR1 DFQATT and CDR2 SNEGSKA (reference sequence). The ends were cut back, 3 bases at V and 4 bases at J, with 16 bases in the middle. The CDR3 sequence is CSARTGTRGNQPQHF. The CDR3 nucleotides are TGCAGTGCTAGGACCGGGACGCGGGGGAATCAGCCCCAGCATTTT.